The clone carrying this TCR beta chain appeared many times. There were TCR beta CDR3 regions amplified from RNA transcripts. During a first-round RT-PCR of the TCR CDR3, the HTBI primer set was used. MiXCR, applied by TCRdb to the multiplex PCR reads, yields one record per CDR3 protein. The sample holds approximately 420,000 distinct CDR3 sequences, about 15% seen once. Germline loops: CDR1 SGHTS, CDR2 YDEGEE. This CDR3 region has 14 residues. Trimming left V 1 base short and J 5 bases short, with 12 bases between. This sample is part of a study of T cells in Graves' hyperthyroidism and ophthalmopathy. These patients, aged 18 to 65, had recently diagnosed hyperthyroidism lasting under 2 months. Lactation, pregnancy, other autoimmune disease or uncontrolled infection led to exclusion of patients. Diagnostic assessment was based on clinical symptoms, serum thyroxine and TRAb, thyroid ultrasound and orbital computed tomography.

The sample comprised blood. The gene calls are TRBV5-8 and TRBJ2-5; TRBD1 is a possible D gene (6 bases). This receptor was taken from a woman in her 30s with Graves' hyperthyroidism. The CDR3 spells CASSLYGQSETQYF. The CDR3 coding sequence is TGTGCCAGCAGCTTGTATGGACAGTCGGAGACCCAGTACTTC.